A selection of T cell receptor beta chains follows, all from one sample in a study of cytomegalovirus exposure and HLA in healthy donors. Clones were sequenced by immunoSEQ multiplex PCR, and TCRdb holds only the in-frame ones, with some missing. Here the sample spans over 55,000 clones, around 87% being singletons. The sequencing input was PBMCs. Receptors originate from a man aged 18 to 30 in good health and CMV-seronegative. CDR3s leave out the opening cysteine and the closing phenylalanine or tryptophan.

TRBV6-6	TRBJ2-1	ASSPSGLADYNEQF
TRBV5-1	TRBJ2-1	ASSLALGQYNEQF
TRBV7-9	TRBJ2-7	ASSPKGGQGTKTYEQY
TRBV6-5	TRBJ1-3	ASSRTGLSGNTIY
TRBV29-1	TRBJ2-2	SVETGEYGGELF
TRBV11-3	TRBJ2-5	ASTVGLARETQY
TRBV7-2	TRBJ1-3	ASKGGVTGNTIY
TRBV12-5	TRBJ2-3	ASGLSGTDTQY
TRBV11-2	TRBJ1-1	ASSLDPGQYGDTEAF
TRBV4-1	TRBJ2-7	ASSQSPGQGNEQY
TRBV5-1	TRBJ2-2	ASSGRAGDTGELF
TRBV7-2	TRBJ1-1	ASSLGPGGWTEAF
TRBV2	TRBJ1-4	ASRERGEKLF
TRBV5-8	TRBJ1-5	ASTQDRAAEGNQPQH
TRBV30	TRBJ1-5	AWSGGSGNQPQH
TRBV11-2	TRBJ2-5	ASSGRGEGTQY
TRBV27	TRBJ2-7	ASALGTSYEQY
TRBV4-1	TRBJ2-2	ASSQVHGELF